The entry below describes one TCR beta chain. Method: immunoSEQ multiplex PCR; TCRdb's copy keeps in-frame clones and lacks some. The sample yields 65,000 to 85,000 clones, approximately 83% seen once. Germline lookup yields CDR1 SEHNR and CDR2 FQNEAQ (reference sequence). The ends were cut back, 1 base at V and 5 bases at J, with 14 bases in the middle. The CDR3 has 15 residues. The data belong to a study of T cell responses to AZD1222 COVID-19 vaccine. The sample in question was peripheral blood, obtained 28 days after the second AZD1222 dose. This rearrangement joins TRBV7-9 to TRBJ1-1, with a tentative D call TRBD1 (6 bases). The receptor's source is an adult who received the AZD1222 COVID-19 vaccine. The DNA of the CDR3 is TGTGCCAGCAGCTTAGAATTTCCAGGGGATACTGAAGCTTTCTTT. Amino acids: CASSLEFPGDTEAFF.